This T cell receptor (beta chain) appears in the sequencing data of a study of Graves' ophthalmopathy and Graves' hyperthyroidism. From germline, CDR1 is MNHNS and CDR2 SASEGT. The CDR3 has 13 residues. V trimming: 5 bases; J trimming: 4 bases; junction bases outside the gene matches: 5. The study amplified TCR beta CDR3 regions using RNA transcripts. Second-round multiplex PCR came after first-round RT-PCR with HTBI primers. TCRdb reprocessed the multiplex PCR reads with MiXCR, giving one entry per CDR3 protein. The data contain around 340,000 distinct CDR3 sequences, 17% of them singletons. This receptor was obtained from an adult man with Graves' ophthalmopathy. Sequencing input: peripheral blood. The chain is built from TRBV6-1 and TRBJ2-7; 7 nucleotides agree with TRBD1. This CDR3 is CASSTGTDYEQYF. CDR3 sequence (DNA): TGTGCCAGCAGTACCGGGACAGATTACGAGCAGTACTTC.